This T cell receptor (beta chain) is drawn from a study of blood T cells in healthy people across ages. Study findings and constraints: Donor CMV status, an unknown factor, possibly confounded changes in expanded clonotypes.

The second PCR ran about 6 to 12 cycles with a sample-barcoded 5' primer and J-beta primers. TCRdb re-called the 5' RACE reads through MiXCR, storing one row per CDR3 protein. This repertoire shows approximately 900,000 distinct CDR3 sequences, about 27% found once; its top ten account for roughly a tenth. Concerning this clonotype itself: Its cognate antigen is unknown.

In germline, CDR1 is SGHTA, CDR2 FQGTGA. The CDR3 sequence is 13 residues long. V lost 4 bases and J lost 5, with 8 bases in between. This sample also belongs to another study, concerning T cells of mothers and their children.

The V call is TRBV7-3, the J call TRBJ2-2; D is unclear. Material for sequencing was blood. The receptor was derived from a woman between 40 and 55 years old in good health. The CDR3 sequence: CASSSHPTGELFF. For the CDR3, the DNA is TGTGCCAGCAGCTCCCACCCAACCGGGGAGCTGTTTTTT.